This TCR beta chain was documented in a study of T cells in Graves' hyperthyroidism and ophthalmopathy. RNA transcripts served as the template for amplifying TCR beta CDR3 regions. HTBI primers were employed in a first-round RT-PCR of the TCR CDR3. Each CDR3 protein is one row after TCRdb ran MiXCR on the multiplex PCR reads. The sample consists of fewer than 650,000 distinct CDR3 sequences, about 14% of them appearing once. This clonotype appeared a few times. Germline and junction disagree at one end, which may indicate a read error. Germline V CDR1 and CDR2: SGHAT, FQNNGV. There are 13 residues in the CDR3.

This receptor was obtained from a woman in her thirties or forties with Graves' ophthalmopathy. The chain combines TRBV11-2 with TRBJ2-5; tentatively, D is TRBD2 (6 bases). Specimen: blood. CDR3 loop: CANSFLRGETQYF. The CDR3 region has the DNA TGTGCCAACAGCTTTTTACGGGGGGAGACCCAGTACTTC.